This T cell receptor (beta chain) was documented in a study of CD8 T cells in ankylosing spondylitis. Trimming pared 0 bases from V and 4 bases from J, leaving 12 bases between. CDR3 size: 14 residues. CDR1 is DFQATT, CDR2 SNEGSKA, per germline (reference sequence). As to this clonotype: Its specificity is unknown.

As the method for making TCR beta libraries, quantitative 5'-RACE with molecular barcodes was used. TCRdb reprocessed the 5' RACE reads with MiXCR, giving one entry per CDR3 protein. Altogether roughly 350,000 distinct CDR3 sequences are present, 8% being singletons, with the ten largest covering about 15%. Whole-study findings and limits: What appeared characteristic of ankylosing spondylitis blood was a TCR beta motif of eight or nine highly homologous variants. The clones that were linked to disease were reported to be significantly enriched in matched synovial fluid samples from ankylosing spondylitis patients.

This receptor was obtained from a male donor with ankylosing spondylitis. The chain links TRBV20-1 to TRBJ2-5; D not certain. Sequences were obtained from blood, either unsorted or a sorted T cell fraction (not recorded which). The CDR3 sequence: CSARDLRSRETQYF. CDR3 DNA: TGCAGTGCTAGAGATCTTAGGTCGCGAGAGACCCAGTACTTC.